This T cell receptor beta chain was documented in a study of tumor and adjacent non-tumor tissue in lung cancer. About the study: The cohort had about a dozen adenocarcinoma, a couple of squamous cell and 1 small cell patients.

Study results and caveats: Tumor tissue had significantly higher TCR diversity than normal lung.

No cell sorting was done before RNA was extracted from the tissue. Germline V gene lookup returns CDR1 SGHAT and CDR2 FQNNGV. The CDR3 contains 12 residues. On this clonotype: The target antigen is unknown. The junction differs from germline at one of its ends, possibly a read error.

Three rounds of nested PCR, following a modified ARM-PCR protocol, produced the TCRbeta library. In TCRdb, the multiplex PCR reads were re-called with MiXCR into one record per CDR3 protein. The sample has around 71,000 distinct CDR3 sequences, roughly 72% seen once. V and J are TRBV11-2 and TRBJ2-7; 8 nucleotides match TRBD1. The sequencing input was lung tumor tissue. This TCR came from a woman aged 40-49 years with non-small cell lung cancer. CDR3: CANSRTGFEWYF. For the CDR3, the DNA is TGTGCCAACAGCCGGACAGGGTTCGAGTGGTACTTC.